This T cell receptor (beta chain) was identified during a study of control samples from healthy donors and cancer patients. This CDR3 has 16 amino acids. From germline, CDR1 is SGHRS and CDR2 YFSETQ. The V gene lost 0 bases and the J gene lost 0 bases, with 10 bases spanning the gap. Clones were read by immunoSEQ multiplex PCR, and TCRdb kept only the in-frame ones, dropping some. The data contain approximately 110,000 clones, approximately 90% of them singletons. This TCR derives from a woman between 18 and 30 years old in good health. Sequencing input: blood. This chain uses TRBV5-1 with TRBJ1-3; D not certain. CDR3 in amino acids: CASSLGWWSSGNTIYF. CDR3 nucleotides: TGCGCCAGCAGCTTGGGCTGGTGGAGCTCTGGAAACACCATATATTTT.